This TCR beta chain emerged from a study of graft-versus-host responses after intestinal transplantation. Whole-study context: Anti-thymocyte globulin was used for induction in all recipients, who then took tacrolimus and steroids for roughly three years.

Measured with immunoSEQ multiplex PCR; TCRdb has only the in-frame clones, and not every one. Seen here are about 25,000 clones, just under 40% observed once, and the top ten hold around 0.66%. CDR1 and CDR2 (germline): KGHSH, LQKENI. The CDR3 has 16 amino acids. Trimming at V came to 2 bases and at J to 6 bases, leaving 8 bases not matched to a gene. This sequence originates from a human patient who received an intestinal transplant. Sequenced here: alloreactive CD4+ T cells from a mixed lymphocyte reaction culture, sampled before intestinal transplant. Subset specified: CFSE-low proliferating T cells sorted from roughly six-day pre-transplant mixed lymphocyte reaction (GvH or HvG direction). The chain is built from TRBV18 and TRBJ2-7; the match to TRBD2 covers 12 bases. The CDR3, as DNA: TGTGCCAGCTCACCAGGACTAGCGGGAACTGTGGGCGAGCAGTACTTC. Translation gives CASSPGLAGTVGEQYF.